The T cell receptor beta chain described here comes from a study of OX40 agonist ivuxolimab in advanced cancers. Libraries were prepared by immunoSEQ multiplex PCR; TCRdb keeps only in-frame clonotypes and omits some of them. This table holds about 77,000 clones, around 83% found once. The starting material was CD4+ or CD8+ T cells sorted from blood, obtained in a trial of the OX40 agonist ivuxolimab. The sequence came from an adult with an advanced solid tumor such as melanoma, head and neck, liver or kidney cancer.

The CDR3 DNA reads TGCGCCAGCAGCCCGACTAGCGGGAGGCCCAATGAGCAGTTCTTC. Translation: CASSPTSGRPNEQFF. The chain has TRBV5-1 and TRBJ2-1; TRBD2 agrees at 13 bases. The trim removed 4 bases at V and 6 bases at J, leaving 4 bases unmatched. The CDR3 is 15 residues long. Germline V gene sequence: CDR1 SGHRS, CDR2 YFSETQ.